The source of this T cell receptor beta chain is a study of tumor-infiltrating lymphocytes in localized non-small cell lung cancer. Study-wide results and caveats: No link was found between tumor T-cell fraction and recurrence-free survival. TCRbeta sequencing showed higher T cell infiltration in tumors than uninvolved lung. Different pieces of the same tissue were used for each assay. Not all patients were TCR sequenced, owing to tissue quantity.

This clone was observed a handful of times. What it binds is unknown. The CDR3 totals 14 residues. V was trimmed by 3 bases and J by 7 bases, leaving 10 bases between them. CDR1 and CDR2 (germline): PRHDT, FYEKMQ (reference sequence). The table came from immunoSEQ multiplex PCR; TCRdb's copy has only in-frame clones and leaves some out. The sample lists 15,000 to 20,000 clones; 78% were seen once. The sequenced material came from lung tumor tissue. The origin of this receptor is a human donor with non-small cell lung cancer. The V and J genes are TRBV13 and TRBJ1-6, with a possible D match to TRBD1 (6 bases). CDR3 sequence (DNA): TGTGCCAGCAGCTTGGGAGGGGGGAATTCACCCCTCCACTTT. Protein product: CASSLGGGNSPLHF.